Below are 20 T cell receptor beta chains sequenced from a single sample in a study of cytomegalovirus exposure and HLA in healthy donors. The table came from immunoSEQ multiplex PCR; TCRdb's copy has only in-frame clones and leaves some out. The table lists 55,000 to 80,000 clones, around 95% of them singletons, with about 6.5% in the top ten. Material: PBMCs. These receptors came from a woman under 30 in good health and CMV-seropositive.

The V and J genes are TRBV7-3 and TRBJ2-1, with TRBD2 matching over 14 bases. The CDR3 is 17 residues long. V shed 5 bases and J 9 bases; nucleotides not matched to a gene: 12. Germline V gives CDR1 SGHTA, CDR2 FQGTGA. The CDR3 nucleotides are TGTGCCAGCAGCCCAAGCCCCGGACTAGCGGGGGGTATTGAGCAGTTCTTC. The encoded protein is CASSPSPGLAGGIEQFF.

This clone has just one count. The chain employs TRBV7-9 and TRBJ2-7; 11 bases match TRBD2. Germline CDR1 and CDR2: SEHNR and FQNEAQ (reference sequence). After removal of 5 bases from V and 3 bases from J, the junction contained 9 bases not matched to a gene. CDR3 length equals 16 residues. The CDR3 bases are TGTGCCAGCAGCCAGACTAGCGGGGAAATCAGCTACGAGCAGTACTTC. It codes for CASSQTSGEISYEQYF.

The V and J genes are TRBV2 and TRBJ1-5, with D unclear. The length of the CDR3 is 13 residues. Trimming stripped 4 bases from V and 3 bases from J, with 7 bases between. The germline CDR1 and CDR2 sequences are SNHLY and FYNNEI. The CDR3 DNA is TGTGCCAGCAGTGGACAATCCAATCAGCCCCAGCATTTT. It yields the protein CASSGQSNQPQHF.

The rearrangement joins TRBV29-1 to TRBJ2-5, with D possibly TRBD1 on 5 matching bases. The CDR3 consists of 12 residues. Germline-derived CDR1 and CDR2 are SQVTM and ANQGSEA. Between the trimmed V and J ends, which lost 7 bases and 1 base, there was a span of 10 bases. DNA of the CDR3: TGCAGCGGAGGACACTTCCAAGAGACCCAGTACTTC. It yields the protein CSGGHFQETQYF.

The V gene is TRBV30, the J gene TRBJ1-4; perhaps TRBD1 as D (5 bases). The V end lost 0 bases, the J end lost 8 bases, and 13 bases lay between the germline ends. CDR1 GTSNPN and CDR2 SVGIG come from the germline V gene (reference sequence). CDR3 length: 14 residues. CDR3 sequence reads: CAWSVREWTEKLFF. The CDR3 DNA reads TGTGCCTGGAGTGTACGGGAGTGGACAGAAAAACTGTTTTTT.

This clone was found once. The chain combines TRBV14 with TRBJ2-4, with 10 nucleotides matching TRBD1. CDR1 SGHDN and CDR2 FVKESK come from the germline V gene. CDR3 length: 14 residues. The trim removed 1 base at V and 9 bases at J, leaving 3 bases unmatched. CDR3 protein: CASSQGTGGSIQYF. The DNA of the CDR3 is TGTGCCAGCAGCCAAGGGACAGGGGGTAGCATTCAGTACTTC. Full variable domain (rest looked up from reference TRBV14 and TRBJ2-4): EAGVTQFPSHSVIEKGQTVTLRCDPISGHDNLYWYRRVMGKEIKFLLHFVKESKQDESGMPNNRFLAERTGGTYSTLKVQPAELEDSGVYFCASSQGTGGSIQYFGAGTRLSVL.

The chain combines TRBV6-1 with TRBJ2-5; 7 bases map to TRBD1. The CDR3 is 18 amino acids. V dropped 2 bases and J dropped 7; count of bases not matched to a gene: 19. Germline CDR1 reads MNHNS; CDR2 reads SASEGT. The CDR3 bases are TGTGCCAGCAGTGAATCCCGACTTTATAAAAAGGGGGCTGGGACCCAGTACTTC. The encoded protein is CASSESRLYKKGAGTQYF.

V and J are TRBV6-1 and TRBJ1-4, with D unresolved. Between the trimmed V and J ends, which lost 3 bases and 0 bases, there was a span of 8 bases. Looked up from germline, CDR1 is MNHNS and CDR2 is SASEGT. The CDR3 is 15 residues long. The CDR3 DNA is TGTGCCAGCAGTGACCCAGGCGCAACTAATGAAAAACTGTTTTTT. This codes for CASSDPGATNEKLFF.

This chain connects TRBV5-6 to TRBJ2-5; perhaps TRBD2 as D (5 bases). V lost 2 bases to trimming and J lost 7 bases, with 18 bases between them. The germline V gene has CDR1 SGHDT and CDR2 YYEEEE. The CDR3 has 15 amino acids. CDR3 sequence reads: CASSLPAGLKGTQYF. CDR3 coding DNA: TGTGCCAGCAGCTTACCCGCTGGACTGAAAGGGACCCAGTACTTC.

The J gene is TRBJ2-7, the V gene TRBV5-5, with unresolved D. Trimming cost V 0 bases and J 3 bases, with 7 bases left between them. Germline V CDR1 and CDR2: SGHKS, YYEKEE (reference sequence). This CDR3 region has 13 residues. The CDR3: CASSLGSFYEQYF. The CDR3 DNA follows: TGTGCCAGCAGCTTGGGCAGTTTCTACGAGCAGTACTTC.

The rearrangement links TRBV29-1 to TRBJ2-1; D might be TRBD2 (6 bases). The length of the CDR3 is 14 residues. V lost 6 bases to trimming and J lost 4 bases, with 16 bases between them. Per germline, CDR1 SQVTM and CDR2 ANQGSEA. The CDR3 is CSVSPSAGYNEQFF. The DNA of the CDR3 is TGCAGCGTCTCGCCTAGCGCCGGATACAATGAGCAGTTCTTC.

J is TRBJ2-7 and V is TRBV7-2, with D unclear. The CDR3 totals 13 residues. The germline CDR1 and CDR2 sequences are SGHTA and FQGNSA. The V end was cut by 0 bases, the J end by 4 bases, with 7 bases between. The CDR3 here is CASSLAPVYEQYF. CDR3 bases: TGTGCCAGCAGCTTAGCCCCCGTTTACGAGCAGTACTTC.

This chain joins TRBV28 and TRBJ1-1; D call uncertain. Trimming took off 8 bases at V and 2 bases at J, with 12 bases between the two ends. The length of the CDR3 is 13 residues. The germline CDR1 and CDR2 sequences are MDHEN and SYDVKM. DNA of the CDR3: TGTGCCAGCGGAGGAGGATCCAACACTGAAGCTTTCTTT. Its protein product is CASGGGSNTEAFF.

The chain recombines TRBV28 with TRBJ1-5; TRBD1 agrees at 7 bases. CDR1 MDHEN and CDR2 SYDVKM come from the germline V gene. The junction had 8 bases not matched to a gene; V was cut back by 7 bases and J by 5 bases. The CDR3 loop spans 14 amino acids. CDR3 in DNA: TGTGCCAGCACTCAGAGGGGGCCCGATCAGCCCCAGCATTTT. Translation: CASTQRGPDQPQHF.

The rearrangement joins TRBV19 to TRBJ1-5; 7 nucleotides align to TRBD1. This CDR3 region has 15 residues. CDR1 and CDR2 from the germline V gene are LNHDA and SQIVND (reference sequence). J was trimmed by 1 base and V by 6 bases; bases with no gene match: 6. CDR3 in amino acids: CASSTEGASNQPQHF. As DNA, the CDR3 is TGTGCCAGTAGCACCGAGGGGGCCAGCAATCAGCCCCAGCATTTT. The full variable domain, its missing parts supplied by reference TRBV19 and TRBJ1-5, is DGGITQSPKYLFRKEGQNVTLSCEQNLNHDAMYWYRQDPGQGLRLIYYSQIVNDFQKGDIAEGYSVSREKKESFPLTVTSAQKNPTAFYLCASSTEGASNQPQHFGDGTRLSIL.

V is TRBV7-7 and J is TRBJ2-3, with D perhaps TRBD1 (6 bases). Germline assignment: CDR1 SSHAT and CDR2 FNYEAQ (reference sequence). CDR3 length: 15 residues. Trimming removed 5 bases from V and 3 bases from J, with 15 bases in between. The chain's CDR3 is CASSPGTPRTDTQYF. The DNA of the CDR3 is TGTGCCAGCAGCCCAGGGACACCCAGGACAGATACGCAGTATTTT. The variable domain in full, completed from reference TRBV7-7 and TRBJ2-3, reads GAGVSQSPRYKVTKRGQDVTLRCDPISSHATLYWYQQALGQGPEFLTYFNYEAQPDKSGLPSDRFSAERPEGSISTLTIQRTEQRDSAMYRCASSPGTPRTDTQYFGPGTRLTVL.

This chain connects TRBV5-1 to TRBJ2-1, with D perhaps TRBD2 (6 bases). The CDR3 has 16 residues. With 0 bases removed from V and 1 base from J, the gap between germline ends came to 11 bases. Germline CDR1 SGHRS, CDR2 YFSETQ. The CDR3 reads CASSLVLSGSYNEQFF. The CDR3 DNA reads TGCGCCAGCAGCTTGGTTCTTAGCGGTTCCTACAATGAGCAGTTCTTC.

The V call is TRBV11-2, the J call TRBJ1-1; 8 bases line up with TRBD1. CDR1 and CDR2 from the germline V gene are SGHAT and FQNNGV. The CDR3 has 11 amino acids. The ends lost 3 bases at V and 11 bases at J; junction bases unmatched: 2. The CDR3 nucleotides are TGTGCCAGCAGCTTCTGGGACAGGGCTTTCTTT. Its protein is CASSFWDRAFF.

The chain combines TRBV6-6 with TRBJ1-2; no firm D call. The CDR3 totals 12 residues. CDR1 is MNHNY, CDR2 SVGAGI, per germline (reference sequence). V lost 6 bases and J 8 bases, leaving 13 bases between the germline ends. The CDR3 nucleotides are TGTGCCAGCAGGAACAGCGGCGGCGGCTACACCTTC. Its translation: CASRNSGGGYTF.

V usage is TRBV19 and J usage is TRBJ1-5; 8 bases are shared with TRBD1. Germline lookup yields CDR1 LNHDA and CDR2 SQIVND (reference sequence). J was trimmed by 4 bases and V by 5 bases; bases with no gene match: 10. The CDR3 is 16 amino acids. CDR3 sequence reads: CASSPLTGGRNQPQHF. The CDR3 DNA follows: TGTGCCAGTAGTCCTCTAACAGGGGGGAGGAATCAGCCCCAGCATTTT.